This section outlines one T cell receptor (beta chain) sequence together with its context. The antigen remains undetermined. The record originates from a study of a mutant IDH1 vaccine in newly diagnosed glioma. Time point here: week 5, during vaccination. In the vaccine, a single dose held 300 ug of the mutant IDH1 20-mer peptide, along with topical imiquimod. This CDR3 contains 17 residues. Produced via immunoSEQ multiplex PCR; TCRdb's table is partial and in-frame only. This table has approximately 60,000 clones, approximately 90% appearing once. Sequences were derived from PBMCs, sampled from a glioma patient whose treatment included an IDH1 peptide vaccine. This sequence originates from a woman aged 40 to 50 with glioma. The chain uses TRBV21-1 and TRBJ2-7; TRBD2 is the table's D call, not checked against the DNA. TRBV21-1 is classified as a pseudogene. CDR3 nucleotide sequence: TGTGCCAGCATCAAGGGGCCCATAGCGGGAGGGCCTTACGAGCAGTACTTC. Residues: CASIKGPIAGGPYEQYF.